This T cell receptor (beta chain) was observed in a study of T cells in narcolepsy. Study-wide results and caveats: Healthy controls reportedly lacked the autoreactive clonotypes serially found in patients' blood.

A few counts support this clone. What it recognizes is unknown. V was pared by 6 bases and J by 10 bases, with 16 bases between. The CDR3 spans 14 residues. The germline V gene has CDR1 MNHNS and CDR2 SASEGT. Data came from immunoSEQ multiplex PCR; TCRdb stores just in-frame clones and leaves some out. The data contain about 24,000 clones, 50% to 65% of them singletons. Sequencing was carried out using memory (CD45RA-) CD4+ T cells from blood. This chain uses TRBV6-1 with TRBJ1-6; D is possibly TRBD1 (5 bases). This receptor was obtained from a human donor in good health. The CDR3 protein is CASRAGPRGSPLHF. CDR3 coding DNA: TGTGCCAGCAGGGCGGGACCCCGCGGGTCACCCCTCCACTTT.